A selection of T cell receptor beta chains follows, all from one sample in a study of blood T cell repertoires in COVID-19. Sequencing was performed with immunoSEQ multiplex PCR; in TCRdb, only in-frame clones are kept and a portion is missing. Of about 270,000 clones in the sample, roughly 86% were seen once. Sequencing used PBMCs or T cells enriched from blood (not recorded which). The origin of the receptors is a woman younger than 30 who had recovered from COVID-19. CDR3s include the opening cysteine and the closing phenylalanine or tryptophan. Each record gives: V gene, J gene, D gene, clone size, CDR3 DNA, CDR3 protein. A D gene is named only where the DNA matches it firmly. Only some rows state a clone size, as once, few, many or a class for expanded clones.

V gene: TRBV7-9; J gene: TRBJ2-7; D gene: NA; clone size: once; CDR3 DNA: TGTGCCAGCAGCCCCCGGGGTTCCTACGAGCAGTACTTC; CDR3 protein: CASSPRGSYEQYF
V gene: TRBV5-1; J gene: TRBJ2-1; D gene: TRBD2; clone size: NA; CDR3 DNA: TGCGCCAGCAGCTTTAGCGGGAGGGCTGTGGATGAGCAGTTCTTC; CDR3 protein: CASSFSGRAVDEQFF
V gene: TRBV4-1; J gene: TRBJ2-7; D gene: TRBD2; clone size: NA; CDR3 DNA: TGCGCCAGCAGCCAAGGGCCCCTACTAGCGGGAGGTCCCTCCTACGAGCAGTACTTC; CDR3 protein: CASSQGPLLAGGPSYEQYF
V gene: TRBV10-2; J gene: TRBJ2-7; D gene: NA; clone size: NA; CDR3 DNA: TGCGCCAGTTTGATGGCAAGCTCCTACGAGCAGTACTTC; CDR3 protein: CASLMASSYEQYF
V gene: TRBV12-3/TRBV12-4; J gene: TRBJ2-3; D gene: TRBD2; clone size: NA; CDR3 DNA: TGTGCCAGCAGTCAAGGTAGCGGGGTTAGGCAGTATTTT; CDR3 protein: CASSQGSGVRQYF
V gene: TRBV10-3; J gene: TRBJ1-3; D gene: NA; clone size: once; CDR3 DNA: TGTGCCATCAGTGACTACCCTGGAAACACCATATATTTT; CDR3 protein: CAISDYPGNTIYF
V gene: TRBV14; J gene: TRBJ2-6; D gene: TRBD2; clone size: once; CDR3 DNA: TGTGCCAGCAGCCTGACGCTCGGGCTAGCGGGGTCCTCTGGGGCCAACGTCCTGACTTTC; CDR3 protein: CASSLTLGLAGSSGANVLTF
V gene: TRBV19; J gene: TRBJ2-7; D gene: NA; clone size: NA; CDR3 DNA: TGTGCCAGTAAGGAGGAGACAAACGGCGAGGAGCAGTACTTC; CDR3 protein: CASKEETNGEEQYF
V gene: TRBV2; J gene: TRBJ1-1; D gene: NA; clone size: once; CDR3 DNA: TGTGCCACAGTGAGACAGGCGGTCGCTTTCTTT; CDR3 protein: CATVRQAVAFF
V gene: TRBV2; J gene: TRBJ2-3; D gene: NA; clone size: NA; CDR3 DNA: TGTGCCAGCATCTACCAATCCGGGAGCCCGGTACGCACAGATACGCAGTATTTT; CDR3 protein: CASIYQSGSPVRTDTQYF
V gene: TRBV3-1/TRBV3-2; J gene: TRBJ2-1; D gene: NA; clone size: NA; CDR3 DNA: TGTGCCAGCAGCCAAAGACAGGGCCGGAGGGAGTTCTTC; CDR3 protein: CASSQRQGRREFF
V gene: TRBV6-1; J gene: TRBJ2-2; D gene: NA; clone size: NA; CDR3 DNA: TGTGCCAGCAGTGAAGACAGAGCGAACACCGGGGAGCTGTTTTTT; CDR3 protein: CASSEDRANTGELFF
V gene: TRBV5-1; J gene: TRBJ1-6; D gene: NA; clone size: NA; CDR3 DNA: TGCGCCAGCAGCTTGGAGCCGGGTTCACCCCTCCACTTT; CDR3 protein: CASSLEPGSPLHF
V gene: TRBV29-1; J gene: TRBJ2-7; D gene: TRBD2; clone size: NA; CDR3 DNA: TGCAGCGTTGGGACTAGCGGGAGTTCGGCTGCGCAGCAGTACTTC; CDR3 protein: CSVGTSGSSAAQQYF
V gene: TRBV6-5; J gene: TRBJ1-1; D gene: NA; clone size: NA; CDR3 DNA: TGTGCCAGCAGTTACTCTCCGAGACAGAACACTGAAGCTTTCTTT; CDR3 protein: CASSYSPRQNTEAFF
V gene: TRBV24-1; J gene: TRBJ2-5; D gene: TRBD1; clone size: once; CDR3 DNA: TGTGCCACCAGTGATCCCAACAGGGGGCTCGGGTACCAAGAGACCCAGTACTTC; CDR3 protein: CATSDPNRGLGYQETQYF
V gene: TRBV18; J gene: TRBJ2-1; D gene: TRBD2; clone size: NA; CDR3 DNA: TGTGCCAGCTCGCAAGGACTAGCGGGAGTCCATGAGCAGTTCTTC; CDR3 protein: CASSQGLAGVHEQFF
V gene: TRBV28; J gene: TRBJ2-3; D gene: TRBD1; clone size: NA; CDR3 DNA: TGTGCCAGCAGTTTATCGCATCCACAGGGGAAAGATACGCAGTATTTT; CDR3 protein: CASSLSHPQGKDTQYF
V gene: TRBV6-4; J gene: TRBJ1-6; D gene: TRBD1; clone size: NA; CDR3 DNA: TGTGCCAGCAGTCAATGGGGGACAGCCTATAATTCACCCCTCCACTTT; CDR3 protein: CASSQWGTAYNSPLHF
V gene: TRBV5-1; J gene: TRBJ2-1; D gene: TRBD2; clone size: NA; CDR3 DNA: TGCGCCAGCAGCCCCAGCCCGGGACTAGCGGGAGAAGGTGAGCAGTTCTTC; CDR3 protein: CASSPSPGLAGEGEQFF
V gene: TRBV19; J gene: TRBJ2-1; D gene: TRBD2; clone size: NA; CDR3 DNA: TGTGCCAGTTTTGAAGGACTAGCGACGGGAGGTGAGCAGTTCTTC; CDR3 protein: CASFEGLATGGEQFF
V gene: TRBV28; J gene: TRBJ1-5; D gene: NA; clone size: NA; CDR3 DNA: TGTGCCAGCAGTTTTTCGGGGAGCGGTCAGCCCCAGCATTTT; CDR3 protein: CASSFSGSGQPQHF